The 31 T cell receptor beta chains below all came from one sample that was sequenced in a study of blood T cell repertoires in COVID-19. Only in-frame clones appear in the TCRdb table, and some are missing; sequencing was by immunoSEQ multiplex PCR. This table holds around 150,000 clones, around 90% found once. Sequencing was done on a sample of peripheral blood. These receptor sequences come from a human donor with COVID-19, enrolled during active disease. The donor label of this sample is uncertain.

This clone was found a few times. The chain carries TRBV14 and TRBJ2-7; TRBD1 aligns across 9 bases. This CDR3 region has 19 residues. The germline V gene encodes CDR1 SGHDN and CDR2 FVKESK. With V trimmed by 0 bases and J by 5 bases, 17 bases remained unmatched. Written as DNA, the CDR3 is TGTGCCAGCAGCCAAGATCCAGGCTGGGACAGGGTAGGACTGGACGAGCAGTACTTC. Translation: CASSQDPGWDRVGLDEQYF.

The DNA for the CDR3 is TGTGCCAGCAGCTTAGAGTGGGCTAGCCGTTCGATAGATACGCAGTATTTT. This translates into CASSLEWASRSIDTQYF. The rearrangement uses TRBV11-2 and TRBJ2-3, with a possible D match to TRBD2 (5 bases). Trimming removed 0 bases from V and 5 bases from J, with 18 bases in between. Germline CDR1 SGHAT, CDR2 FQNNGV. The CDR3 spans 17 residues.

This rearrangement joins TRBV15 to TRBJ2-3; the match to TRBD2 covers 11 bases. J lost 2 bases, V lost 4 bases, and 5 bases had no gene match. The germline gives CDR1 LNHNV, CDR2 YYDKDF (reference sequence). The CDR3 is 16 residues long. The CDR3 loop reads CATSTRLAGTTDTQYF. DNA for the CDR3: TGTGCCACCAGCACACGACTAGCGGGAACCACAGATACGCAGTATTTT.

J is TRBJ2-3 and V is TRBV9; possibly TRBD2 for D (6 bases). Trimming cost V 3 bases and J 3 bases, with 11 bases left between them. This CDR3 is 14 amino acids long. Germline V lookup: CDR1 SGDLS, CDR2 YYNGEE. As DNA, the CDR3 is TGTGCCAGCAGCGCCCAGCGGGTGACAGATACGCAGTATTTT. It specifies CASSAQRVTDTQYF.

The CDR3 nucleotides read TGTGCCAGCAGCCCGGACAGGTTCCCTGGGGCCAACGTCCTGACTTTC. Amino acids: CASSPDRFPGANVLTF. The genes are TRBV6-2 or TRBV6-3 and TRBJ2-6; 7 nucleotides match TRBD1. The CDR3 covers 16 residues. With V trimmed by 6 bases and J by 2 bases, 7 bases remained unmatched. Germline V gene sequence: CDR1 MNHEY, CDR2 SVGEGT.

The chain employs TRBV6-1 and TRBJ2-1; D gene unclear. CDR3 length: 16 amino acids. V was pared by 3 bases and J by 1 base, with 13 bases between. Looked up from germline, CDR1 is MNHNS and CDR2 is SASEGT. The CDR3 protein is CASSDPNRVSYNEQFF. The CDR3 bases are TGTGCCAGCAGTGACCCAAACCGGGTATCCTACAATGAGCAGTTCTTC.

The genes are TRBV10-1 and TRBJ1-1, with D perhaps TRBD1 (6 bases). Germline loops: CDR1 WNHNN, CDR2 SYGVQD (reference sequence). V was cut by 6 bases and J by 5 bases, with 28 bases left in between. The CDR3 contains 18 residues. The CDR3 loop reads CASSPALPNTGMGTEAFF. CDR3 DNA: TGCGCCAGCAGCCCCGCTTTACCCAACACAGGGATGGGGACTGAAGCTTTCTTT.

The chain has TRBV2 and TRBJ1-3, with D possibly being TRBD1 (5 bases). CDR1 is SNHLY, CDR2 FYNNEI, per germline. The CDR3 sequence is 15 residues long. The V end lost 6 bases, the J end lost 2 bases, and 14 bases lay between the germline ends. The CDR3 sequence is CASRRDSMAGNTIYF. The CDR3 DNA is TGTGCCAGCAGGCGAGACAGTATGGCTGGAAACACCATATATTTT.

The CDR3 loop is CASALPAGGYNEQFF. The CDR3, as DNA: TGTGCCAGCGCCCTCCCTGCCGGGGGGTACAATGAGCAGTTCTTC. This chain joins TRBV2 and TRBJ2-1; 7 bases map to TRBD2. Germline V gene sequence: CDR1 SNHLY, CDR2 FYNNEI. The CDR3 consists of 15 residues. J gave up 4 bases and V 8 bases, and 11 bases lay outside the gene matches.

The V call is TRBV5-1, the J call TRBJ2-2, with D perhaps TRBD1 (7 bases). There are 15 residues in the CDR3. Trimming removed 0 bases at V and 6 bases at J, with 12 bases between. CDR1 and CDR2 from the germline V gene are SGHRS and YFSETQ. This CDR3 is CASSLATGEAGELFF. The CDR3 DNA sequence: TGCGCCAGCAGCTTGGCCACAGGGGAGGCCGGGGAGCTGTTTTTT.

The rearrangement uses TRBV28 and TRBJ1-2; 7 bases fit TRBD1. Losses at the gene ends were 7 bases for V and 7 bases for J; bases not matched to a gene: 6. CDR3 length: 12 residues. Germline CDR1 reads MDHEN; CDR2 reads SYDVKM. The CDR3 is CASTLTGFGYTF. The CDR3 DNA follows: TGTGCCAGCACCCTGACAGGGTTTGGCTACACCTTC.

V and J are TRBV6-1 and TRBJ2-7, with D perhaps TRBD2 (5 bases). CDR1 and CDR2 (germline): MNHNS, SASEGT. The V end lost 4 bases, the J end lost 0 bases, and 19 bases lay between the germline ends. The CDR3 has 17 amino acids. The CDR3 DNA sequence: TGTGCCAGCAGTGCGCGGGTGGGCTGGGCCAGCTCCTACGAGCAGTACTTC. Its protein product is CASSARVGWASSYEQYF.

The CDR3 loop reads CASSLAPPGSATNEKLFF. In DNA form, the CDR3 reads TGTGCCAGCAGCTTAGCGCCCCCGGGGTCGGCAACTAATGAAAAACTGTTTTTT. V gene TRBV7-6 combines with J gene TRBJ1-4; D gene ambiguous. The germline V gene encodes CDR1 SGHVS and CDR2 FNYEAQ. Trimming took 0 bases from V and 0 from J, leaving 14 bases between them. The CDR3 length is 18 residues. The variable domain in full, with the rest retrieved from reference TRBV7-6 and TRBJ1-4, is GAGVSQSPRYKVTKRGQDVALRCDPISGHVSLYWYRQALGQGPEFLTYFNYEAQQDKSGLPNDRFSAERPEGSISTLTIQRTEQRDSAMYRCASSLAPPGSATNEKLFFGSGTQLSVL.

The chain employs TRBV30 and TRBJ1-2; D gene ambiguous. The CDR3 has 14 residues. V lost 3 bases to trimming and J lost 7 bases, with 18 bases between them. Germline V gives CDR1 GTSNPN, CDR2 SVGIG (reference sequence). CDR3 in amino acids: CAWRRALSRGGYTF. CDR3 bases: TGTGCCTGGAGGAGGGCTCTTTCTAGAGGTGGCTACACCTTC.

CDR3 nucleotides: TGTGCCAGCAGCCAAGAGTTAGCGACCTCGGGGAATGAGCAGTTCTTC. Its translation: CASSQELATSGNEQFF. The chain combines TRBV4-2 with TRBJ2-1; D is possibly TRBD2 (5 bases). In germline, CDR1 is LGHNA, CDR2 YNFKEQ. Trimming left V 0 bases short and J 7 bases short, with 16 bases between. CDR3 size: 16 residues.

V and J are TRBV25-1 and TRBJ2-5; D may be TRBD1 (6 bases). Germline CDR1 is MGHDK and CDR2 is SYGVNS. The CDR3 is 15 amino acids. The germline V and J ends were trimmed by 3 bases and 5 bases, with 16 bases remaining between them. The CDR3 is CASSEGAGERETQYF. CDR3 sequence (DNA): TGTGCCAGCAGTGAGGGGGCAGGGGAACGGGAGACCCAGTACTTC.

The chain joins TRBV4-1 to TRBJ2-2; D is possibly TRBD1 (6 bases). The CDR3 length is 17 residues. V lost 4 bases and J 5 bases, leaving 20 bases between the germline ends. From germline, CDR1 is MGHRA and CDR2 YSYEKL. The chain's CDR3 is CASSPESRGSWTGELFF. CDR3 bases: TGCGCCAGCAGCCCCGAAAGCAGGGGTTCGTGGACCGGGGAGCTGTTTTTT.

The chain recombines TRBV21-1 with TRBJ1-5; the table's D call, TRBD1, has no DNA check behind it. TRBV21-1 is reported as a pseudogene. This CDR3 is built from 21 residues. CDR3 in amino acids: CASSKEGAGPFRGYSNQPQHF. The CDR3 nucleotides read TGTGCCAGCAGCAAAGAGGGCGCAGGACCTTTTAGGGGGTATAGCAATCAGCCCCAGCATTTT.

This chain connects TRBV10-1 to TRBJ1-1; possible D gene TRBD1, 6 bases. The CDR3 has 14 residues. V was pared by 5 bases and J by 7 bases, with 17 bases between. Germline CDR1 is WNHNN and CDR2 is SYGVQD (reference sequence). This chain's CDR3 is CASSLQGAGGEAFF. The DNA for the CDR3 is TGCGCCAGCAGTCTACAGGGAGCCGGTGGTGAAGCTTTCTTT.

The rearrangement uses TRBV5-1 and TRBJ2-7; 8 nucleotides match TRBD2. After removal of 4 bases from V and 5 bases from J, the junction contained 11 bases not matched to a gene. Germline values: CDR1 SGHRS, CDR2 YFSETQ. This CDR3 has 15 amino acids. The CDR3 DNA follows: TGCGCCAGCAGCGCCGGACTAGCCCGTGCCCACGAGCAGTACTTC. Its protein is CASSAGLARAHEQYF.

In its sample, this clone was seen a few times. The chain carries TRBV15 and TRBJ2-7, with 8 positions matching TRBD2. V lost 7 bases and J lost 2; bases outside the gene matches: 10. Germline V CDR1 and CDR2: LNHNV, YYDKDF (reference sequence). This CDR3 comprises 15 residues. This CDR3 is CATTPSGGEPYEQYF. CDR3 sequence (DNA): TGTGCCACCACCCCCTCGGGGGGGGAGCCCTACGAGCAGTACTTC.

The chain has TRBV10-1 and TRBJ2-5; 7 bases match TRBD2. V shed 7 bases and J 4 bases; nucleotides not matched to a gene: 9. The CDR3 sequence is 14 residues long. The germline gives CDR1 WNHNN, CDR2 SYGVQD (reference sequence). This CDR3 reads CASTHDGGLETQYF. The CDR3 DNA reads TGCGCCAGCACCCACGACGGGGGGTTAGAGACCCAGTACTTC.

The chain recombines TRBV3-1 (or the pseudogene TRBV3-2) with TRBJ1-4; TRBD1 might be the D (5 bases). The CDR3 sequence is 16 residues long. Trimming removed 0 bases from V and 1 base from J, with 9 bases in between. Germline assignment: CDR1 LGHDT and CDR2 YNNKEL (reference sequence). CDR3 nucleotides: TGTGCCAGCAGCCAAGATGGAGGGGTAACTAATGAAAAACTGTTTTTT. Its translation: CASSQDGGVTNEKLFF.

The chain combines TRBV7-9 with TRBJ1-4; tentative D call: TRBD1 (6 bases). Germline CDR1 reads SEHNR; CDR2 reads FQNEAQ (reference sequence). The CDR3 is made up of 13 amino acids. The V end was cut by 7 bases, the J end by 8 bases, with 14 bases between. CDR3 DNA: TGTGCCAGCAAGGGGGAAGGGAACGAAAAACTGTTTTTT. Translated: CASKGEGNEKLFF.

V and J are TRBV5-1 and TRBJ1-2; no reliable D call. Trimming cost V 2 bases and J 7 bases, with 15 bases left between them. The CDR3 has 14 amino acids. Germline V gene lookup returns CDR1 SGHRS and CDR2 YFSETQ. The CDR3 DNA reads TGCGCCAGCAGCTTACTCGGGTCCTCCCGTGGCTACACCTTC. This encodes CASSLLGSSRGYTF.

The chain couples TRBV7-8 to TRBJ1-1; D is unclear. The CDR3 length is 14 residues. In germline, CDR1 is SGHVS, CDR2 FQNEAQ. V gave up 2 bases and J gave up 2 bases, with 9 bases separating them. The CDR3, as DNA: TGTGCCAGCAGCTTAAGACTCCTAAACACTGAAGCTTTCTTT. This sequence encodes CASSLRLLNTEAFF.

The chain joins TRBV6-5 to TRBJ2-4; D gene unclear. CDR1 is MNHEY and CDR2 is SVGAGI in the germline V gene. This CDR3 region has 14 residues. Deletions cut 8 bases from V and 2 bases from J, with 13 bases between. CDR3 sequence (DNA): TGTGCCAGCCACCCAGGATCTACCAAAAACATTCAGTACTTC. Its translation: CASHPGSTKNIQYF.

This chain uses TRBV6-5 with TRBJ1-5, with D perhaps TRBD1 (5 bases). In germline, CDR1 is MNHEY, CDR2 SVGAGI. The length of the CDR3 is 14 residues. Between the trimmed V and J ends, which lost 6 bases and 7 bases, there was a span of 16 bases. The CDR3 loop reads CASSRLGRGQPQHF. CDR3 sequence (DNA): TGTGCCAGCAGCAGACTGGGGCGTGGGCAGCCCCAGCATTTT.

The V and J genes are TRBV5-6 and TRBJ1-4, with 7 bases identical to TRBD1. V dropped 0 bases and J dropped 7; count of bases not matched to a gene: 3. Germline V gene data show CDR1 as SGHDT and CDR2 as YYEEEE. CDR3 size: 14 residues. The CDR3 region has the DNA TGTGCCAGCAGCTTGGTAGGGGGCGCTGAAAAACTGTTTTTT. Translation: CASSLVGGAEKLFF. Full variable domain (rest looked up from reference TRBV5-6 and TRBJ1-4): DAGVTQSPTHLIKTRGQQVTLRCSPKSGHDTVSWYQQALGQGPQFIFQYYEEEERQRGNFPDRFSGHQFPNYSSELNVNALLLGDSALYLCASSLVGGAEKLFFGSGTQLSVL.

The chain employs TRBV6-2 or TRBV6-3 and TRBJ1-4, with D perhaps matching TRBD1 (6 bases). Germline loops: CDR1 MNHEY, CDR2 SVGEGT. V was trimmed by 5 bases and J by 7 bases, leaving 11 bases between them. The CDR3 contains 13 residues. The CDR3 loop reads CASSSRGFEKLFF. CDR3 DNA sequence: TGTGCCAGCAGTAGCAGGGGCTTTGAAAAACTGTTTTTT.

The CDR3 bases are TGTGCCAGCAGCCGAACGGAGGTTTCATCGGGGACCATATATTTT. Amino acid sequence: CASSRTEVSSGTIYF. The genes are TRBV7-8 and TRBJ1-3; D unclear. CDR1 is SGHVS, CDR2 FQNEAQ, per germline. The CDR3 contains 15 residues. Between the trimmed V and J ends, which lost 5 bases and 10 bases, there was a span of 21 bases.